The sequence of this TCR beta chain was determined in a study of CD8 T cells in ankylosing spondylitis. General study findings and limits: Reports of some motif variants in reactive arthritis synovial fluid and blood predate this one. A motif of under ten highly homologous TCR beta variants was seen as apparently characteristic of ankylosing spondylitis blood.

This clonotype was seen a few times. What it binds is not known. The germline V gene encodes CDR1 SGHRS and CDR2 YFSETQ. The CDR3 length is 14 residues. The V gene end was trimmed by 1 base and the J gene end by 13 bases; junction bases not matched to a gene: 11. 5'-RACE, quantitative and with molecular barcodes, yielded the TCR beta libraries. MiXCR, run by TCRdb on the 5' RACE reads, gives a single entry per CDR3 protein. The sample shows under 850,000 distinct CDR3 sequences, around 19% of them seen only once. The V gene is TRBV5-1, the J gene TRBJ2-1; 7 bases line up with TRBD2. The material sequenced was blood, either unsorted or a sorted T cell fraction (not recorded which). The clonotype comes from a male donor with ankylosing spondylitis. The CDR3 sequence is CASSLIGSGESQFF. The DNA for the CDR3 is TGCGCCAGCAGCTTGATTGGGAGCGGGGAGTCTCAGTTCTTC.